This TCR beta chain came from a study of blood T cell repertoires in COVID-19. Study information: Samples came from the United States, Italy and Spain, spanning acute and convalescent COVID-19.

V dropped 2 bases and J dropped 2 bases, with 12 bases sitting between them. Germline V gene data show CDR1 as SGHVS and CDR2 as FQNEAQ. There are 15 residues in the CDR3. Authors' processing steps: Amplification with reference gene primers provided the estimates of nucleated cell counts. Libraries were prepared by immunoSEQ multiplex PCR; TCRdb keeps only in-frame clonotypes and omits some of them. Clonal size and the V and J genes are those of that table, whereas D and trimming came from the DNA. The sample consists of about 53,000 clones, roughly three quarters of them appearing once. The sample holds one count of this clone.

This receptor was obtained from a human donor with active or convalescent COVID-19. The donor label of this sample is uncertain. This rearrangement joins TRBV7-8 to TRBJ1-1; possible D gene TRBD1, 5 bases. What was sequenced was peripheral blood. The CDR3 region has the DNA TGTGCCAGCAGCTTAACAGGACAAATAAACACTGAAGCTTTCTTT. It yields the protein CASSLTGQINTEAFF.